One and the same sample provided the 9 T cell receptor beta chains below, sequenced in a study of CD8+ T cells in alopecia areata. Sequencing templates came from extracted RNA that was reverse transcribed into cDNA. TCRdb's copy holds only in-frame clones and misses some; the assay was immunoSEQ multiplex PCR. Of 120,000 to 150,000 clones listed, around 87% are singletons. Sequencing was performed on CD8+ T cells sorted from blood, taken at week 0. The receptors here all came from a human donor with alopecia areata.

This clone was seen once. The chain joins TRBV7-8 to TRBJ2-7; the match to TRBD2 covers 7 bases. The CDR3 covers 14 residues. The V gene end was trimmed by 5 bases and the J gene end by 0 bases; junction bases not matched to a gene: 4. The V gene's germline CDR1 is SGHVS and CDR2 FQNEAQ. The CDR3 bases are TGTGCCAGCAGCGCCGGGGACTACTCCTACGAGCAGTACTTC. Its protein product is CASSAGDYSYEQYF.

V gene TRBV6-6 combines with J gene TRBJ2-5; D might be TRBD2 (6 bases). CDR1 is MNHNY, CDR2 SVGAGI, per germline (reference sequence). V lost 5 bases, J lost 5 bases, and 12 bases lay in between. This CDR3 spans 13 amino acids. CDR3 loop: CASSTAGFETQYF. The CDR3 DNA reads as TGTGCCAGCAGTACCGCGGGATTCGAGACCCAGTACTTC.

The chain couples TRBV2 to TRBJ2-7; 7 nucleotides match TRBD2. V gave up 4 bases and J gave up 6 bases; unmatched junction bases: 3. The CDR3 sequence is 12 residues long. The germline V gene has CDR1 SNHLY and CDR2 FYNNEI. CDR3 loop: CASSVTGGEQYF. The DNA for the CDR3 is TGTGCCAGCAGTGTGACGGGAGGCGAGCAGTACTTC.

This clone was observed a handful of times. J is TRBJ1-1 and V is TRBV6-5; perhaps TRBD1 as D (6 bases). Germline V gives CDR1 MNHEY, CDR2 SVGAGI. V was shortened by 2 bases and J by 4 bases, with 8 bases between the two germline ends. The CDR3 is made up of 13 amino acids. CDR3 in amino acids: CASSYGGRTEAFF. The CDR3, as DNA: TGTGCCAGCAGTTACGGGGGGCGCACTGAAGCTTTCTTT.

The chain has TRBV6-5 and TRBJ2-7; D gene unclear. The length of the CDR3 is 14 residues. Germline loops: CDR1 MNHEY, CDR2 SVGAGI. The V end was cut by 0 bases, the J end by 2 bases, with 8 bases between. The CDR3 sequence is CASSYSSRAYEQYF. CDR3 nucleotides: TGTGCCAGCAGTTACTCGTCGAGAGCCTACGAGCAGTACTTC.

The CDR3 DNA is TGCAGCGTATCTAGGGTCGGCCTAGCCAAAAACATTCAGTACTTC. As protein: CSVSRVGLAKNIQYF. V usage is TRBV29-1 and J usage is TRBJ2-4; no reliable D call. The CDR3 extends over 15 amino acids. Trimming removed 6 bases from V and 0 bases from J, with 15 bases in between. Germline V gene sequence: CDR1 SQVTM, CDR2 ANQGSEA. Full variable domain (remainder filled in from reference TRBV29-1 and TRBJ2-4): SAVISQKPSRDICQRGTSLTIQCQVDSQVTMMFWYRQQPGQSLTLIATANQGSEATYESGFVIDKFPISRPNLTFSTLTVSNMSPEDSSIYLCSVSRVGLAKNIQYFGAGTRLSVL.

The rearrangement joins TRBV14 to TRBJ2-7; D tentatively fits TRBD1 or TRBD2 (5 bases each). Germline V gene lookup returns CDR1 SGHDN and CDR2 FVKESK. The V gene lost 0 bases and the J gene lost 3 bases, with 12 bases spanning the gap. The CDR3 totals 15 residues. CDR3 sequence reads: CASSQDGTKFYEQYF. The DNA for the CDR3 is TGTGCCAGCAGCCAAGACGGGACGAAATTCTACGAGCAGTACTTC.

This clone was picked up one time. The chain has TRBV7-6 and TRBJ1-1; 9 bases map to TRBD1. Germline CDR1 SGHVS, CDR2 FNYEAQ. Trimming took 0 bases from V and 13 from J; bases not matched to a gene: 15. CDR3 length equals 16 residues. This CDR3 is CASSLALPSGQGEIFF. Here the CDR3 DNA reads TGTGCCAGCAGCTTAGCCCTCCCCTCGGGACAGGGTGAGATTTTCTTT.

This sequence joins TRBV27 and TRBJ2-7, with D perhaps given as TRBD1 or TRBD2 (5 bases each). V dropped 6 bases and J dropped 5 bases, with 20 bases sitting between them. Germline V gene sequence: CDR1 MNHEY, CDR2 SMNVEV (reference sequence). This CDR3 is built from 15 residues. This CDR3 is CASSRPGAGTHEQYF. For the CDR3, the DNA is TGTGCCAGCAGCCGCCCCGGGGCAGGGACCCACGAGCAGTACTTC.